The 24 T cell receptor beta chains in this list originate from one sample, sequenced in a study of T cells in Graves' hyperthyroidism and ophthalmopathy. RNA transcripts provided the source from which TCR beta CDR3 regions were amplified. TCR CDR3 regions were first amplified by RT-PCR with HTBI primers. TCRdb analysed the multiplex PCR reads with MiXCR anew, one entry per CDR3 protein. The table shows fewer than 600,000 distinct CDR3 sequences, with around 15% occurring only once. The specimen sequenced was blood. The receptors derive from a woman in her thirties or forties with Graves' hyperthyroidism.

This clonotype was picked up a small number of times. The J gene is TRBJ2-7, the V gene TRBV7-6; D unresolved. Looked up from germline, CDR1 is SGHVS and CDR2 is FNYEAQ. V gave up 5 bases and J gave up 6 bases, with 14 bases separating them. The CDR3 extends over 13 amino acids. The DNA of the CDR3 is TGTGCCAGCAGCCCCCTCCCCCTCTCCGAGCAGTACTTC. Translated: CASSPLPLSEQYF.

This clonotype was seen ten or more times. The V call is TRBV30, the J call TRBJ1-1, with D hard to call. Germline CDR1 GTSNPN, CDR2 SVGIG (reference sequence). The CDR3 is made up of 13 amino acids. V was pared by 2 bases and J by 10 bases, with 17 bases between. CDR3 loop: CAWSHRAEAGAFF. CDR3 DNA sequence: TGTGCCTGGAGTCACCGGGCCGAAGCTGGAGCTTTCTTT. Full variable domain (outside the CDR3, taken from reference TRBV30 and TRBJ1-1): SQTIHQWPATLVQPVGSPLSLECTVEGTSNPNLYWYRQAAGRGLQLLFYSVGIGQISSEVPQNLSASRPQDRQFILSSKKLLLSDSGFYLCAWSHRAEAGAFFGQGTRLTVV.

The chain links TRBV12-3 or TRBV12-4 to TRBJ2-7; the match to TRBD1 covers 8 bases. The CDR3 loop spans 14 amino acids. J gave up 0 bases and V 6 bases, and 4 bases lay outside the gene matches. CDR3 in DNA: TGTGCCAGCAGCAGGACAGGGCGCTCCTACGAGCAGTACTTC. Translated, it gives CASSRTGRSYEQYF.

The chain uses TRBV11-1 and TRBJ2-7, with TRBD2 matching over 12 bases. Germline CDR1 and CDR2: SGHAT and FQDESV (reference sequence). The V segment lost 7 bases and the J segment 3 bases; nucleotides outside the gene matches: 10. The CDR3 contains 16 residues. This CDR3 reads CASTPHRLAGDYEQYF. The CDR3 DNA follows: TGTGCCAGCACCCCACATAGACTAGCGGGGGACTACGAGCAGTACTTC.

In its sample, this clonotype was seen many times. The chain couples TRBV12-3 or TRBV12-4 to TRBJ1-5; D gene unclear. Trimming took 6 bases from V and 10 from J, leaving 22 bases between them. CDR3 length equals 15 residues. The CDR3 protein is CASSRHIGRFLPQHF. As DNA, the CDR3 is TGTGCCAGCAGCCGTCACATAGGGCGTTTTCTCCCCCAGCATTTT.

This clonotype was recorded at least ten times. V is TRBV5-1 and J is TRBJ2-3; D is undetermined. There are 14 residues in the CDR3. The V end was cut by 0 bases, the J end by 5 bases, with 10 bases between. Germline V gives CDR1 SGHRS, CDR2 YFSETQ. CDR3 residues: CASSLGSTGDTQYF. The CDR3 DNA sequence: TGCGCCAGCAGCTTGGGTTCCACGGGAGATACGCAGTATTTT.

V is TRBV7-2 and J is TRBJ2-7; D uncertain. This CDR3 spans 11 amino acids. Germline-derived CDR1 and CDR2 are SGHTA and FQGNSA. Trimming removed 2 bases from V and 5 bases from J, with 4 bases in between. The CDR3 spells CASSLFNEQYF. DNA of the CDR3: TGTGCCAGCAGCTTATTTAACGAGCAGTACTTC.

This clonotype showed up many times. The chain combines TRBV6-1 with TRBJ1-6, with 7 bases lining up with TRBD1. Germline values: CDR1 MNHNS, CDR2 SASEGT. This CDR3 has 15 amino acids. V shed 5 bases, J shed 6 bases, and the junction held 7 bases outside the gene matches. In nucleotides, the CDR3 is TGTGCCAGCAGTCCCCGGGACAGCTCTAATTCACCCCTCCACTTT. This translates into CASSPRDSSNSPLHF.

This clonotype was found many times. This rearrangement joins TRBV9 to TRBJ1-4, with TRBD1 identical over 7 bases. In germline, CDR1 is SGDLS, CDR2 YYNGEE. Trimming cost V 6 bases and J 8 bases; bases outside gene matches: 7. The CDR3 is made up of 13 amino acids. In nucleotides, the CDR3 is TGTGCCAGCACTACAGGGGTTGGCGAAAAACTGTTTTTT. Translation gives CASTTGVGEKLFF.

This clonotype was seen more than once but under ten times. The gene calls are TRBV9 and TRBJ1-4; 9 nucleotides align to TRBD1. Losses at the gene ends were 0 bases for V and 2 bases for J; bases not matched to a gene: 5. Germline lookup yields CDR1 SGDLS and CDR2 YYNGEE. This CDR3 has 17 amino acids. The CDR3 region is CASSVAPGQGTNEKLFF. Here the CDR3 DNA reads TGTGCCAGCAGCGTAGCGCCCGGACAGGGGACTAATGAAAAACTGTTTTTT. The full variable domain, with the rest looked up from reference TRBV9 and TRBJ1-4, is DSGVTQTPKHLITATGQRVTLRCSPRSGDLSVYWYQQSLDQGLQFLIQYYNGEERAKGNILERFSAQQFPDLHSELNLSSLELGDSALYFCASSVAPGQGTNEKLFFGSGTQLSVL.

This clonotype has ten or more counts. The CDR3 region has the DNA TGTGCCAGCAGTTTCCTAGCGGGAGGCTCCCACTCCTACGAGCAGTACTTC. Translating gives CASSFLAGGSHSYEQYF. The chain carries TRBV6-2 or TRBV6-3 and TRBJ2-7, with 11 bases matching TRBD2. Germline V gene sequence: CDR1 MNHEY, CDR2 SVGEGT. Germline trimming cut 4 bases from V and 0 bases from J; bases unmatched to any gene: 8. The CDR3 is 17 residues long.

The chain uses TRBV27 and TRBJ2-3, with TRBD2 matching 8 bases. The V gene end was trimmed by 5 bases and the J gene end by 7 bases; junction bases not matched to a gene: 8. The length of the CDR3 is 14 residues. Looked up from germline, CDR1 is MNHEY and CDR2 is SMNVEV (reference sequence). The CDR3 here is CASSAGTSWYTQYF. The CDR3 DNA reads TGTGCCAGCAGTGCCGGGACTAGTTGGTATACGCAGTATTTT.

This clonotype has just a few counts. V and J are TRBV4-1 and TRBJ2-5; TRBD2 matches at 7 bases. Per the germline V gene, CDR1 is MGHRA and CDR2 is YSYEKL. The V segment lost 2 bases and the J segment 3 bases; nucleotides outside the gene matches: 9. There are 16 residues in the CDR3. For the CDR3, the DNA is TGCGCCAGCAGCCAACTTCAATTGGGAGGGGAAGAGACCCAGTACTTC. It encodes CASSQLQLGGEETQYF.

A few counts support this clonotype. The chain couples TRBV10-3 to TRBJ2-7, with 8 bases lining up with TRBD1. This CDR3 is built from 15 residues. V trimming: 4 bases; J trimming: 3 bases; junction bases outside the gene matches: 8. CDR1 and CDR2 (germline): ENHRY, SYGVKD. The CDR3 region has the DNA TGTGCCATCAGTGGTGTCAGGGGGCTTAGCTACGAGCAGTACTTC. Amino acid sequence: CAISGVRGLSYEQYF.

The table lists this clonotype with a few counts. The gene calls are TRBV9 and TRBJ2-2; 10 bases align to TRBD1. V trimming: 3 bases; J trimming: 5 bases; junction bases outside the gene matches: 7. Germline loops: CDR1 SGDLS, CDR2 YYNGEE. CDR3 length: 16 amino acids. CDR3 sequence reads: CASSEPGQGITGELFF. For the CDR3, the DNA is TGTGCCAGCAGCGAACCGGGACAGGGGATTACCGGGGAGCTGTTTTTT.

This clonotype has a count of ten or more. V gene TRBV3-1 combines with J gene TRBJ2-7; D is perhaps TRBD2 (6 bases). The V gene lost 4 bases and the J gene lost 9 bases, with 22 bases spanning the gap. This CDR3 is built from 15 residues. The germline V gene has CDR1 LGHDT and CDR2 YNNKEL (reference sequence). CDR3 coding DNA: TGTGCCAGCAGCCTGTCCGGGACTCCCTTGGGTTTGCAGTACTTC. Its translation: CASSLSGTPLGLQYF.

This clonotype occurred many times. V and J are TRBV29-1 and TRBJ2-7, with D perhaps assigned TRBD1 or TRBD2 (5 bases each). The germline V and J ends were trimmed by 7 bases and 2 bases, with 12 bases remaining between them. Germline assignment: CDR1 SQVTM and CDR2 ANQGSEA. The CDR3 runs 12 residues. As DNA, the CDR3 is TGCAGCGGGGGACCGGGGACCTACGAGCAGTACTTC. Encoded protein: CSGGPGTYEQYF.

In this sample, this clonotype turned up many times. The J gene is TRBJ2-7, the V gene TRBV2, with 8 bases that match TRBD1. Germline V gene lookup returns CDR1 SNHLY and CDR2 FYNNEI. Trimming removed 6 bases from V and 2 bases from J; junction bases left unmatched: 12. CDR3 size: 16 residues. The CDR3 spells CASRLASGTGPYEQYF. CDR3 nucleotide sequence: TGTGCCAGCAGACTCGCTTCCGGGACAGGCCCCTACGAGCAGTACTTC.

The chain carries TRBV6-1 and TRBJ1-5; the D is unclear. CDR1 is MNHNS, CDR2 SASEGT, per germline. Between the trimmed V and J ends, which lost 0 bases and 1 base, there was a span of 10 bases. The CDR3 extends over 16 amino acids. In nucleotides, the CDR3 is TGTGCCAGCAGTGAAGCGTTGGGGAGCAGCAATCAGCCCCAGCATTTT. This codes for CASSEALGSSNQPQHF.

Remarks on this clonotype: A much larger clone is a single base away; this may be a read error. The rearrangement uses TRBV7-2 and TRBJ2-2, with a possible D match to TRBD1 (6 bases). The CDR3 sequence is 15 residues long. Germline-derived CDR1 and CDR2 are SGHTA and FQGNSA. The CDR3 sequence is CASSLDQGRTGELSF. The CDR3 coding sequence is TGTGCCAGCAGCTTAGATCAGGGGCGGACCGGGGAGCTGTCTTTT.

The table lists this clonotype with many counts. V is TRBV7-9 and J is TRBJ2-1; TRBD2 matches at 12 bases. Looked up from germline, CDR1 is SEHNR and CDR2 is FQNEAQ (reference sequence). This CDR3 spans 18 amino acids. J was trimmed by 7 bases and V by 5 bases; bases with no gene match: 15. DNA of the CDR3: TGTGCCAGCAGCGTCACTAGCGGGAGGATCTTAGGGTATAATGAGCAGTTCTTC. The encoded protein is CASSVTSGRILGYNEQFF.

This clonotype has more than one count but fewer than ten. The rearrangement joins TRBV7-2 to TRBJ1-5, with D possibly matching TRBD1 (5 bases). Germline V gene data show CDR1 as SGHTA and CDR2 as FQGNSA. V lost 5 bases, J lost 11 bases, and 16 bases lay in between. CDR3 length: 13 amino acids. CDR3 amino acids: CASSQGPDRSQHF. Here the CDR3 DNA reads TGTGCCAGCAGCCAGGGCCCGGATCGATCCCAGCATTTT.

As DNA, the CDR3 is TGTGCCAGCTCACCACCAGGGGGTCCGGGCAATCAGCCCCAGCATTTT. This encodes CASSPPGGPGNQPQHF. The chain carries TRBV18 and TRBJ1-5; TRBD1 is a possible D gene (6 bases). V gave up 0 bases and J gave up 2 bases, with 11 bases separating them. This CDR3 has 16 amino acids. Per germline, CDR1 KGHSH and CDR2 LQKENI.

This clonotype was observed at least ten times. The V and J genes are TRBV11-2 and TRBJ2-3; no reliable D call. Germline V CDR1 and CDR2: SGHAT, FQNNGV. V dropped 1 base and J dropped 2 bases, with 10 bases sitting between them. The CDR3 sequence is 15 residues long. The CDR3 DNA sequence: TGTGCCAGCAGCTTAGGGGTAGCTTCCACAGATACGCAGTATTTT. This encodes CASSLGVASTDTQYF.